This T cell receptor (beta chain) was identified during a study of blood T cell repertoires in COVID-19. Produced via immunoSEQ multiplex PCR; TCRdb's table is partial and in-frame only. The sample contains approximately 190,000 clones, 80% of which appear only once. The sample consisted of peripheral blood. This receptor was taken from a man in his sixties with acute or convalescent COVID-19.

The CDR3 sequence is CASSPGQAGETQYF. CDR3 sequence (DNA): TGCGCCAGCAGCCCCGGACAGGCTGGAGAGACCCAGTACTTC. The rearrangement joins TRBV5-1 to TRBJ2-5, with 7 positions matching TRBD1. Germline V gene lookup returns CDR1 SGHRS and CDR2 YFSETQ. J lost 4 bases, V lost 4 bases, and 7 bases had no gene match. The CDR3 loop spans 14 amino acids.